This T cell receptor beta chain was obtained from a study of CD8 T cells in Susac syndrome. The TEMRA cells underwent FACS enrichment, while the CD8+ and CD4+ T cells underwent negative isolation. The CDR3 spans 14 residues. CDR1 is MNHEY and CDR2 is SVGEGT in the germline V gene. Unmatched junction bases numbered 9, after V lost 8 bases and J lost 4 bases. cDNA came from roughly 0.5 to 1 ug RNA primed by random hexamers. TCRdb itself ran the immunoSEQ multiplex PCR reads through MiXCR, one entry per CDR3 protein. The profile shows 130,000 to 150,000 distinct CDR3 sequences, 94% of them singletons. The source material was CD8+ T cells from PBMCs. V gene TRBV6-2 or TRBV6-3 combines with J gene TRBJ2-5, with TRBD2 identical over 8 bases. The sequence came from a human donor in good health. The CDR3 coding sequence is TGTGCCAGCGAGGCGCTAGCGGGTGGAGAGACCCAGTACTTC. It translates to CASEALAGGETQYF.